Listed below are T cell receptor beta chains from one sample, sequenced in a study of cytotoxic CD8 clonotypes in ibrutinib-treated CLL. Only in-frame clones appear in the TCRdb table, and some are missing; sequencing was by immunoSEQ multiplex PCR. The data show 65,000 to 80,000 clones, 75% to 90% seen once. Sequencing used PBMCs, obtained after 24 months of ibrutinib treatment. The receptors originated from a human donor with chronic lymphocytic leukemia. Both conserved end residues are part of each CDR3. The D gene is left open where the match is weak. The size field is filled for only some rows; it gives once, few, many or a size class.

CDR3 protein: CASSPGTGEKLFF
CDR3 DNA: TGTGCCAGCAGTCCGGGGACAGGCGAAAAACTGTTTTTT
V gene: TRBV27
D gene: TRBD1
clone size: .
J gene: TRBJ1-4

CDR3 protein: CASSQGGWADTQYF
CDR3 DNA: TGCGCCAGCAGCCAAGGGGGGTGGGCAGATACGCAGTATTTT
V gene: TRBV4-3
D gene: .
clone size: .
J gene: TRBJ2-3

CDR3 protein: CASLRGTGDGEQYF
CDR3 DNA: TGTGCCAGCCTCCGAGGGACAGGGGACGGCGAGCAGTACTTC
V gene: TRBV7-2
D gene: TRBD1
clone size: .
J gene: TRBJ2-7

CDR3 protein: CASSPDPGVGTQYF
CDR3 DNA: TGCGCCAGCAGCCCCGACCCGGGAGTCGGGACCCAGTACTTC
V gene: TRBV5-1
D gene: .
clone size: .
J gene: TRBJ2-5

CDR3 protein: CAISESRGYEQYF
CDR3 DNA: TGTGCCATCAGTGAGTCACGGGGCTACGAGCAGTACTTC
V gene: TRBV10-3
D gene: .
clone size: .
J gene: TRBJ2-7

CDR3 protein: CASKSGTGGNEQFF
CDR3 DNA: TGTGCCAGCAAATCCGGGACAGGGGGCAATGAGCAGTTCTTC
V gene: TRBV27
D gene: TRBD1
clone size: .
J gene: TRBJ2-1

CDR3 protein: CASSGAGESNEQFF
CDR3 DNA: TGTGCCAGCAGCGGGGCGGGAGAGAGTAATGAGCAGTTCTTC
V gene: TRBV9
D gene: TRBD2
clone size: .
J gene: TRBJ2-1

CDR3 protein: CASRTTDTQYF
CDR3 DNA: TGTGCCAGCAGGACGACAGATACGCAGTATTTT
V gene: TRBV6-5
D gene: .
clone size: .
J gene: TRBJ2-3

CDR3 protein: CARSLEPKQRFGQNNEQFF
CDR3 DNA: TGTGCCAGAAGCTTGGAACCTAAACAGCGGTTTGGACAGAACAATGAGCAGTTCTTC
V gene: TRBV5-3
D gene: .
clone size: .
J gene: TRBJ2-1

CDR3 protein: CASSQELGYNYEQYF
CDR3 DNA: TGCGCCAGCAGCCAAGAGTTGGGGTATAACTACGAGCAGTACTTC
V gene: TRBV4-1
D gene: .
clone size: .
J gene: TRBJ2-7

CDR3 protein: CASSFGGSYNEQFF
CDR3 DNA: TGTGCCAGCAGCTTCGGAGGCTCCTACAATGAGCAGTTCTTC
V gene: TRBV7-2
D gene: .
clone size: once
J gene: TRBJ2-1

CDR3 protein: CASSRSRGSYNEQFF
CDR3 DNA: TGTGCCAGCAGCCGGAGCAGGGGCTCCTACAATGAGCAGTTCTTC
V gene: TRBV7-3
D gene: .
clone size: .
J gene: TRBJ2-1

CDR3 protein: CASSLAPPYEQYF
CDR3 DNA: TGTGCCAGCAGCTTAGCGCCTCCCTACGAGCAGTACTTC
V gene: TRBV7-9
D gene: .
clone size: .
J gene: TRBJ2-7

CDR3 protein: CASSLRGPGQPQHF
CDR3 DNA: TGTGCCAGCAGCTTAAGGGGTCCCGGCCAGCCCCAGCATTTT
V gene: TRBV7-2
D gene: .
clone size: .
J gene: TRBJ1-5

CDR3 protein: CASSFGTSGAYEQYF
CDR3 DNA: TGTGCCAGCAGCTTTGGGACTTCAGGGGCGTACGAGCAGTACTTC
V gene: TRBV7-9
D gene: .
clone size: .
J gene: TRBJ2-7

CDR3 protein: CASAGLAGSTDTQYF
CDR3 DNA: TGTGCCAGCGCGGGACTAGCGGGAAGTACAGATACGCAGTATTTT
V gene: TRBV7-9
D gene: TRBD2
clone size: .
J gene: TRBJ2-3

CDR3 protein: CASSPRDRGPETQYF
CDR3 DNA: TGTGCCAGCAGCCCTCGGGACAGGGGGCCAGAGACCCAGTACTTC
V gene: TRBV9
D gene: TRBD1
clone size: .
J gene: TRBJ2-5

CDR3 protein: CASRHYNEQFF
CDR3 DNA: TGCGCCAGCAGACATTACAATGAGCAGTTCTTC
V gene: TRBV5-1
D gene: .
clone size: .
J gene: TRBJ2-1

CDR3 protein: CASSLGTAYEQYF
CDR3 DNA: TGTGCCAGCAGCTTGGGGACAGCCTACGAGCAGTACTTC
V gene: TRBV7-9
D gene: TRBD1
clone size: .
J gene: TRBJ2-7

CDR3 protein: CASSELAGVSYNEQFF
CDR3 DNA: TGCGCCAGCAGTGAGTTGGCGGGAGTGTCCTACAATGAGCAGTTCTTC
V gene: TRBV10-2
D gene: TRBD2
clone size: .
J gene: TRBJ2-1

CDR3 protein: CAISELGGLGYTF
CDR3 DNA: TGTGCCATCAGTGAACTAGGGGGTTTGGGCTACACCTTC
V gene: TRBV10-3
D gene: .
clone size: .
J gene: TRBJ1-2

CDR3 protein: CASGGKCEQYF
CDR3 DNA: TGTGCCAGCGGGGGCAAATGCGAGCAGTACTTC
V gene: TRBV27
D gene: .
clone size: .
J gene: TRBJ2-7

CDR3 protein: CASSFSGYPGGELFF
CDR3 DNA: TGTGCCAGCAGCTTCTCAGGCTACCCAGGCGGGGAGCTGTTTTTT
V gene: TRBV7-2
D gene: .
clone size: .
J gene: TRBJ2-2

CDR3 protein: CASSDQGPGSNQPQHF
CDR3 DNA: TGTGCCAGCAGTGATCAGGGGCCGGGTAGCAATCAGCCCCAGCATTTT
V gene: TRBV6-4
D gene: .
clone size: .
J gene: TRBJ1-5

CDR3 protein: CASSLLKGGTGFTEAFF
CDR3 DNA: TGTGCCAGCAGTTTATTGAAAGGCGGGACAGGGTTCACTGAAGCTTTCTTT
V gene: TRBV28
D gene: TRBD1
clone size: .
J gene: TRBJ1-1

CDR3 protein: CASSVLPFRETQYF
CDR3 DNA: TGCGCCAGCAGTGTGCTACCCTTTAGGGAGACCCAGTACTTC
V gene: TRBV10-1
D gene: .
clone size: .
J gene: TRBJ2-5

CDR3 protein: CASSFQGGKLFF
CDR3 DNA: TGTGCCAGCAGCTTTCAGGGAGGGAAACTGTTTTTT
V gene: TRBV7-9
D gene: .
clone size: .
J gene: TRBJ1-4

CDR3 protein: CASSLVVGSDEQFF
CDR3 DNA: TGTGCCAGCAGTTTAGTGGTAGGAAGCGATGAGCAGTTCTTC
V gene: TRBV27
D gene: .
clone size: .
J gene: TRBJ2-1

CDR3 protein: CASSRDSLSYNEQFF
CDR3 DNA: TGTGCTAGCAGCCGGGACTCTTTATCCTACAATGAGCAGTTCTTC
V gene: TRBV7-7
D gene: .
clone size: .
J gene: TRBJ2-1

CDR3 protein: CASSLGLGGAGYEQYF
CDR3 DNA: TGTGCCAGCAGCTTAGGGCTAGGGGGCGCGGGGTACGAGCAGTACTTC
V gene: TRBV11-2
D gene: .
clone size: .
J gene: TRBJ2-7

CDR3 protein: CASSFGDGGRNEQYF
CDR3 DNA: TGTGCCAGCAGCTTCGGGGATGGAGGGCGTAACGAGCAGTACTTC
V gene: TRBV7-3
D gene: .
clone size: .
J gene: TRBJ2-7

CDR3 protein: CASSPPSGFGANVLTF
CDR3 DNA: TGTGCCAGCAGCCCTCCTTCAGGTTTTGGGGCCAACGTCCTGACTTTC
V gene: TRBV7-6
D gene: .
clone size: .
J gene: TRBJ2-6

CDR3 protein: CASSQVTGVDTQYF
CDR3 DNA: TGTGCCAGCAGCCAAGTAACAGGGGTAGATACGCAGTATTTT
V gene: TRBV14
D gene: TRBD1
clone size: few
J gene: TRBJ2-3

CDR3 protein: CAISYDSQMNTEAFF
CDR3 DNA: TGTGCCATCAGTTACGATTCACAAATGAACACTGAAGCTTTCTTT
V gene: TRBV10-3
D gene: .
clone size: .
J gene: TRBJ1-1

CDR3 protein: CASSDDTNLNTEAFF
CDR3 DNA: TGTGCCAGCAGTGATGACACCAATCTGAACACTGAAGCTTTCTTT
V gene: TRBV25-1
D gene: .
clone size: once
J gene: TRBJ1-1

CDR3 protein: CASSGLTLGFNEQFF
CDR3 DNA: TGTGCCAGCAGTGGACTAACATTAGGGTTCAATGAGCAGTTCTTC
V gene: TRBV27
D gene: .
clone size: .
J gene: TRBJ2-1

CDR3 protein: CASSERLAGGLNEQFF
CDR3 DNA: TGTGCCAGCAGTGAAAGACTAGCGGGAGGGTTGAATGAGCAGTTCTTC
V gene: TRBV2
D gene: TRBD2
clone size: .
J gene: TRBJ2-1

CDR3 protein: CASSVQDGYTF
CDR3 DNA: TGTGCCAGCAGTGTTCAGGATGGCTACACCTTC
V gene: TRBV6-1
D gene: .
clone size: .
J gene: TRBJ1-2

CDR3 protein: CASSSRLARGTDTQYF
CDR3 DNA: TGTGCCAGCAGCTCCAGACTAGCTCGGGGCACAGATACGCAGTATTTT
V gene: TRBV6-6
D gene: TRBD2
clone size: .
J gene: TRBJ2-3

CDR3 protein: CASSFQGYGTDTQYF
CDR3 DNA: TGTGCCAGCAGCTTCCAGGGGTACGGCACAGATACGCAGTATTTT
V gene: TRBV11-2
D gene: .
clone size: .
J gene: TRBJ2-3

CDR3 protein: CASNLTEVGFTDTQYF
CDR3 DNA: TGTGCCAGCAACCTAACGGAGGTGGGTTTCACAGATACGCAGTATTTT
V gene: TRBV7-4
D gene: .
clone size: .
J gene: TRBJ2-3

CDR3 protein: CASSLVGGDTQYF
CDR3 DNA: TGTGCCAGCAGCCTTGTGGGCGGTGATACGCAGTATTTT
V gene: TRBV14
D gene: .
clone size: few
J gene: TRBJ2-3

CDR3 protein: CASSLEGLAAYNEQFF
CDR3 DNA: TGTGCCAGCAGCTTAGAGGGACTAGCGGCCTACAATGAGCAGTTCTTC
V gene: TRBV11-2
D gene: TRBD2
clone size: once
J gene: TRBJ2-1

CDR3 protein: CASSPGTGDEKLFF
CDR3 DNA: TGTGCCAGCAGCCCCGGGACAGGTGATGAAAAACTGTTTTTT
V gene: TRBV7-9
D gene: TRBD1
clone size: .
J gene: TRBJ1-4

CDR3 protein: CASSRDTSSYEQYF
CDR3 DNA: TGCGCCAGCAGCAGGGACACAAGCTCCTACGAGCAGTACTTC
V gene: TRBV5-1
D gene: .
clone size: .
J gene: TRBJ2-7

CDR3 protein: CASSLTSLGDEQFF
CDR3 DNA: TGTGCCAGCTCACTTACTAGTTTAGGCGATGAGCAGTTCTTC
V gene: TRBV18
D gene: .
clone size: .
J gene: TRBJ2-1

CDR3 protein: CASSPSGNTEAFF
CDR3 DNA: TGTGCCAGCTCACCGAGCGGAAACACTGAAGCTTTCTTT
V gene: TRBV18
D gene: .
clone size: few
J gene: TRBJ1-1

CDR3 protein: CASSSLAWTTGELFF
CDR3 DNA: TGTGCCAGCAGTTCCCTCGCGTGGACCACCGGGGAGCTGTTTTTT
V gene: TRBV6-5
D gene: .
clone size: few
J gene: TRBJ2-2

CDR3 protein: CASSAGSSYEQYF
CDR3 DNA: TGTGCCAGCAGCGCGGGCAGCTCCTACGAGCAGTACTTC
V gene: TRBV7-9
D gene: .
clone size: .
J gene: TRBJ2-7

CDR3 protein: CAIRNSGRGDTQYF
CDR3 DNA: TGTGCCATCCGGAATAGCGGGAGAGGAGATACGCAGTATTTT
V gene: TRBV10-3
D gene: TRBD2
clone size: .
J gene: TRBJ2-3

CDR3 protein: CASSLAQETQYF
CDR3 DNA: TGTGCCAGCAGCCTCGCTCAAGAGACCCAGTACTTC
V gene: TRBV13
D gene: .
clone size: .
J gene: TRBJ2-5

CDR3 protein: CASSLEVNTGELFF
CDR3 DNA: TGTGCCAGCAGCTTAGAAGTAAACACCGGGGAGCTGTTTTTT
V gene: TRBV7-2
D gene: .
clone size: .
J gene: TRBJ2-2

CDR3 protein: CASRRGETQYF
CDR3 DNA: TGTGCCAGCCGTCGTGGGGAGACCCAGTACTTC
V gene: TRBV2
D gene: .
clone size: once
J gene: TRBJ2-5

CDR3 protein: CASSLLTGGTNLPFEAFF
CDR3 DNA: TGTGCCAGCAGCCTCCTAACAGGGGGCACGAATCTCCCTTTCGAAGCTTTCTTT
V gene: TRBV7-9
D gene: TRBD1
clone size: .
J gene: TRBJ1-1